The rows below give T cell receptor beta chains drawn from one sample of a study of metastatic and nonmetastatic thyroid tumors. TCRdb reprocessed the PCR reads via MiXCR. Of tens of thousands of clones listed, more than 30% are singletons. Sequencing was performed on blood. These receptors came from a male donor with papillary thyroid cancer or a benign thyroid nodule (not recorded which). Some clones in this sample may be carry-over from other donors' samples. Both conserved end residues are part of each CDR3. The order of the fields is V gene, J gene, CDR3 protein.

v_gene: TRBV6-2/TRBV6-3; j_gene: TRBJ1-2; CDR3aa: CASSYSNRGHGYTF
v_gene: TRBV20-1; j_gene: TRBJ2-5; CDR3aa: CSARGTGTDAPLTQYF
v_gene: TRBV6-1; j_gene: TRBJ2-7; CDR3aa: CASSDGTGGIRQYF
v_gene: TRBV20-1; j_gene: TRBJ2-2; CDR3aa: CSARDRNGNTGELFF
v_gene: TRBV7-2; j_gene: TRBJ2-1; CDR3aa: CASSLTGINEQFF
v_gene: TRBV20-1; j_gene: TRBJ2-7; CDR3aa: CSAHQRGYEQYF
v_gene: TRBV29-1; j_gene: TRBJ2-2; CDR3aa: CSVVTTNTGELFF
v_gene: TRBV12-3/TRBV12-4; j_gene: TRBJ2-3; CDR3aa: CASSTRTSGRMDTQYF
v_gene: TRBV6-2/TRBV6-3; j_gene: TRBJ1-2; CDR3aa: CASSETNNYGYTF
v_gene: TRBV5-1; j_gene: TRBJ2-1; CDR3aa: CASSLLGGGTFDNEQFF
v_gene: TRBV6-2/TRBV6-3; j_gene: TRBJ2-7; CDR3aa: CASRDGSSYEQYF
v_gene: TRBV11-1; j_gene: TRBJ2-1; CDR3aa: CASSPTSGSRPSYNEQFF
v_gene: TRBV11-2; j_gene: TRBJ1-6; CDR3aa: CASSFHLQNSPLHF
v_gene: TRBV12-3/TRBV12-4; j_gene: TRBJ1-5; CDR3aa: CASSSGQGENQPQHF
v_gene: TRBV11-1; j_gene: TRBJ2-3; CDR3aa: CASTPRDRITDTQYF
v_gene: TRBV7-8; j_gene: TRBJ2-1; CDR3aa: CASSSRAPGEEQFF
v_gene: TRBV6-1; j_gene: TRBJ2-1; CDR3aa: CASSDLAGAYNEQFF
v_gene: TRBV6-5; j_gene: TRBJ2-1; CDR3aa: CASSYTLTGINNEQFF
v_gene: TRBV9; j_gene: TRBJ1-2; CDR3aa: CASSFDTDYGYTF
v_gene: TRBV11-2; j_gene: TRBJ2-7; CDR3aa: CASSVSTGAYEQYF
v_gene: TRBV20-1; j_gene: TRBJ2-7; CDR3aa: CSARDGRGYEQYF
v_gene: TRBV30; j_gene: TRBJ2-6; CDR3aa: CAWSSPWTSGANVLTF
v_gene: TRBV19; j_gene: TRBJ1-5; CDR3aa: CASSIVGGQPQHF
v_gene: TRBV5-1; j_gene: TRBJ1-1; CDR3aa: CASSPFGRGTEAFF
v_gene: TRBV6-1; j_gene: TRBJ1-2; CDR3aa: CASSENVRGDGQIYGYTF
v_gene: TRBV28; j_gene: TRBJ2-6; CDR3aa: CASGPDFSSGANVLTF
v_gene: TRBV27; j_gene: TRBJ1-2; CDR3aa: CASSPGQSYGYTF
v_gene: TRBV11-1; j_gene: TRBJ2-3; CDR3aa: CASSYGPQTTDTQYF